This T cell receptor (beta chain) stems from a study of T cell clusters in autoimmune cytopenias. TRB amplification used approximately 250 ng of peripheral blood genomic DNA. The CDR3 is 15 amino acids. Multiplex touch-down PCR amplified TRB using TRB-A and TRB-B pools in one tube. Reanalyzing the multiplex PCR reads, TCRdb keeps one entry per CDR3 protein, without DNA. Across 7,000 or so distinct CDR3 sequences, the top ten clones capture roughly a tenth of the sample. This same sample was also part of a study on T cell repertoires in aging, cancer and after chemotherapy.

The chain is built from TRBV12-3 or TRBV12-4 and TRBJ1-2. The sequencing input was peripheral blood. This receptor was identified in a human donor in good health. The CDR3 reads CASSLTRITNYGYTF.